This T cell receptor (beta chain) comes out of a study of shared clonotypes between healthy human individuals. The wider study: Sampling drew on donors who were a couple of women and a few men aged 18 to 49. The study, taken as a whole, reports: Larger richness was generally estimated for naive than memory subsets.

The run depth of the assay was deep. Data came from immunoSEQ multiplex PCR; TCRdb stores just in-frame clones and leaves some out. The data contain about 2.3 million clones, 85% to 95% of them seen just once; the ten biggest clones take up around 0.4%. This clone was observed a single time. What it binds is not known. This CDR3 comprises 15 residues. V shed 5 bases and J shed 4 bases, with 14 bases lying between them. Per germline, CDR1 MDHEN and CDR2 SYDVKM. Donors included only healthy HIV-negative adults lacking recent acute infections or vaccinations. Source material: naive CD4+ T cells from PBMCs. This sample's subset: CD45RA+ positively selected. The origin of this receptor is a young man in good health. Some clones in this sample may be carry-over from other donors' samples. The chain is built from TRBV28 and TRBJ1-4; maybe TRBD1 (5 bases). The CDR3 region is CASSRNDRLNEKLFF. As DNA, the CDR3 is TGTGCCAGCAGTCGTAACGACAGACTTAATGAAAAACTGTTTTTT.